A selection of T cell receptor beta chains follows, all from one sample in a study of shared T cell receptors in the human thymus. Assay used: immunoSEQ multiplex PCR; TCRdb lists only in-frame clones, some missing. The sample records hundreds of thousands of clones, around 89% being singletons. The data also belong to a second study, concerning human thymus T cells.

The sequencing input was thymocytes. These receptors all stem from a boy younger than two with a congenital heart defect. CDR3s include the opening cysteine and the closing phenylalanine or tryptophan. Each record gives: CDR3 protein, J gene, V gene.

CDR3: CATTISSSYNEQFF; J: TRBJ2-1; V: TRBV27
CDR3: CASSPSGTGGLAGLREQYF; J: TRBJ2-7; V: TRBV28
CDR3: CASSEREGGPGLANNEQFF; J: TRBJ2-1; V: TRBV6-1
CDR3: CSVDSSGGRAQVQGYTF; J: TRBJ1-2; V: TRBV29-1
CDR3: CASKWAPRATNYGYTF; J: TRBJ1-2; V: TRBV2
CDR3: CASSGRASGEETQYF; J: TRBJ2-5; V: TRBV21-1
CDR3: CSVDQGKDGYTF; J: TRBJ1-2; V: TRBV29-1
CDR3: CASSLANGRRTQYF; J: TRBJ2-5; V: TRBV7-2
CDR3: CASSEETASYEQYF; J: TRBJ2-7; V: TRBV2
CDR3: CASSLGPSGAYNEQFF; J: TRBJ2-1; V: TRBV5-6
CDR3: CASSAGTPDRSYEQYF; J: TRBJ2-7; V: TRBV9
CDR3: CAIVNSSTRYF; J: TRBJ2-3; V: TRBV15
CDR3: CASSPKTGASEQYF; J: TRBJ2-7; V: TRBV5-4
CDR3: CSARRGDSSYNEQFF; J: TRBJ2-1; V: TRBV29-1
CDR3: CASSTSGTGSQGVTEAFF; J: TRBJ1-1; V: TRBV7-9
CDR3: CASSLDRQAHEQYF; J: TRBJ2-7; V: TRBV5-1
CDR3: CASSLDPGVGTEAFF; J: TRBJ1-1; V: TRBV11-2
CDR3: CASTQGQGSSYEQYF; J: TRBJ2-7; V: TRBV28
CDR3: CASSPWDRDWRKTQYF; J: TRBJ2-5; V: TRBV7-8
CDR3: CASSLKEMGPPYEQYF; J: TRBJ2-7; V: TRBV7-2
CDR3: CASSLVGSGPYNEQFF; J: TRBJ2-1; V: TRBV11-1
CDR3: CASRASGQGHSEAFF; J: TRBJ1-1; V: TRBV6-5
CDR3: CASTVLPSGHQETQYF; J: TRBJ2-5; V: TRBV5-1
CDR3: CASSETGRVGNSYNEQFF; J: TRBJ2-1; V: TRBV2
CDR3: CASSLVGQGATEQYF; J: TRBJ2-7; V: TRBV7-9
CDR3: CATSREKRQETQYF; J: TRBJ2-5; V: TRBV15
CDR3: CASSPRGTPSSYEQYF; J: TRBJ2-7; V: TRBV18
CDR3: CASSGGTENIQYF; J: TRBJ2-4; V: TRBV5-1
CDR3: CASRLGLGGNTDTQYF; J: TRBJ2-3; V: TRBV12-2
CDR3: CASSPGQGGSGGYTF; J: TRBJ1-2; V: TRBV5-1
CDR3: CASRRGGGPLSYEQYF; J: -; V: TRBV4-2
CDR3: CASVKGTEAFF; J: TRBJ1-1; V: TRBV7-6
CDR3: CASSPPTPGTGGEKLFF; J: TRBJ1-4; V: TRBV4-3
CDR3: CASSTWTSQETQYF; J: TRBJ2-5; V: TRBV5-1
CDR3: CASSLSLAGELSYEQYF; J: TRBJ2-7; V: TRBV11-1
CDR3: CASLRDRGGSYEQYF; J: TRBJ2-7; V: TRBV2
CDR3: CASGSGRGPSYEQYF; J: TRBJ2-7; V: TRBV10-3
CDR3: CASSLIDRRNEQYF; J: TRBJ2-7; V: TRBV28
CDR3: CASSLGHRQSNYGYTF; J: TRBJ1-2; V: TRBV13
CDR3: CASSPTGSDTGELFF; J: TRBJ2-2; V: TRBV6-1
CDR3: CASSPDRRSSYEQYF; J: TRBJ2-7; V: TRBV28
CDR3: CASSLAPLAGGSGNEQFF; J: TRBJ2-1; V: TRBV5-4
CDR3: CASSKAGGINYEQYF; J: TRBJ2-7; V: TRBV21-1
CDR3: CASSIDGEQGVINEQFF; J: TRBJ2-1; V: TRBV19
CDR3: CASFQREDKQYF; J: TRBJ2-7; V: TRBV10-2
CDR3: CASSFSSGSTGELFF; J: TRBJ2-2; V: TRBV5-1
CDR3: CASSLLAVPRNQPQHF; J: TRBJ1-5; V: TRBV27
CDR3: CSVRLAGASYEQYF; J: TRBJ2-7; V: TRBV29-1
CDR3: CASSYIPGGYYEQYF; J: TRBJ2-7; V: TRBV6-5
CDR3: CASSLVLAGALEQYF; J: TRBJ2-7; V: TRBV7-2
CDR3: CASSYWVAGEQETQYF; J: TRBJ2-5; V: TRBV6-5
CDR3: CATSRGSIGQDTDTQYF; J: TRBJ2-3; V: TRBV15
CDR3: CASSSPHREGRREQYF; J: TRBJ2-7; V: TRBV19